The 15 T cell receptor beta chains below all came from one sample that was sequenced in a study of type 1 regulatory T cells. Study-wide findings and caveats: Type 1 regulatory T cells had a more restricted TCR repertoire than non-type 1 regulatory T cells.

TCRdb redid the calling of the reads with MiXCR, one entry per CDR3 protein. This table has 60,000 to 75,000 distinct CDR3 sequences, around 21% appearing once. Antigens of these TCRs are unknown. The sample comprised cultured type 1 regulatory T (Tr1) cells, either the whole culture or a sorted fraction (not recorded which). The receptors originated from a human donor in good health.

About this clonotype: This clone may be a read error of a much larger clone one base away. V usage is TRBV12-3 or TRBV12-4 and J usage is TRBJ1-5; 9 bases agree with TRBD1. The CDR3 is 15 residues long. V lost 4 bases to trimming and J lost 6 bases; unmatched junction nucleotides: 7. CDR3 loop: CASSSGTGSRQPQHF. The CDR3 DNA is TGTGCCAGCAGTTCAGGGACAGGGTCCCGTCAGCCCCAGCATTTT.

This clonotype was seen a few times. This rearrangement joins TRBV20-1 to TRBJ1-1, with 7 positions matching TRBD1. This CDR3 is 17 amino acids long. Germline CDR1 reads DFQATT; CDR2 reads SNEGSKA (reference sequence). J lost 3 bases, V lost 1 base, and 14 bases had no gene match. CDR3 sequence reads: CSARGSGGTPGDTEAFF. The CDR3 nucleotides read TGCAGTGCTAGAGGTTCAGGGGGGACCCCTGGGGACACTGAAGCTTTCTTT.

In this sample, this clonotype turned up a few times. CDR3 in amino acids: CATTFTGGEQFF. CDR3 in DNA: TGTGCCACCACCTTTACTGGGGGGGAGCAGTTCTTC. The gene calls are TRBV6-2 or TRBV6-3 and TRBJ2-1, with D perhaps matching TRBD2 (6 bases). Germline V gene data show CDR1 as MNHEY and CDR2 as SVGEGT. The CDR3 is made up of 12 amino acids. V was pared by 10 bases and J by 10 bases, with 17 bases between.

V and J are TRBV10-2 and TRBJ2-7; 13 bases are a match to TRBD2. The CDR3 runs 18 residues. Looked up from germline, CDR1 is WSHSY and CDR2 is SAAADI. Trimming took 4 bases from V and 3 from J; bases not matched to a gene: 12. In DNA, the CDR3 is TGCGCCAGCAGTGGGGGACTAGCGGGACCCAGACGGCGCTACGAGCAGTACTTC. Translated: CASSGGLAGPRRRYEQYF.

This clonotype came up a few times. The chain has TRBV5-1 and TRBJ2-3; 9 bases match TRBD2. The V and J ends lost 4 bases and 3 bases, in that order; junction bases with no gene match: 6. CDR3 length: 15 amino acids. Germline CDR1 reads SGHRS; CDR2 reads YFSETQ. In DNA, the CDR3 is TGCGCCAGCAGCATTAGCGGGGGAGGGACAGATACGCAGTATTTT. It is translated as CASSISGGGTDTQYF.

The chain carries TRBV30 and TRBJ1-3, with 8 bases lining up with TRBD1. With 1 base clipped from V and 10 bases from J, the junction kept 3 bases outside the gene matches. The CDR3 contains 12 residues. Germline values: CDR1 GTSNPN, CDR2 SVGIG (reference sequence). For the CDR3, the DNA is TGTGCCTGGAGTGACAGGGGGAAGACCATATATTTT. Translating gives CAWSDRGKTIYF. The full variable domain, in which reference TRBV30 and TRBJ1-3 provide the parts outside the CDR3, is SQTIHQWPATLVQPVGSPLSLECTVEGTSNPNLYWYRQAAGRGLQLLFYSVGIGQISSEVPQNLSASRPQDRQFILSSKKLLLSDSGFYLCAWSDRGKTIYFGEGSWLTVV.

The chain has TRBV2 and TRBJ2-3; 7 nucleotides agree with TRBD2. The CDR3 covers 14 residues. After removal of 7 bases from V and 2 bases from J, the junction contained 6 bases not matched to a gene. Germline values: CDR1 SNHLY, CDR2 FYNNEI. This chain's CDR3 is CASMGGTLTDTQYF. The CDR3, as DNA: TGTGCCAGCATGGGGGGGACCCTCACAGATACGCAGTATTTT.

This clonotype was seen at least ten times. V and J are TRBV7-9 and TRBJ1-1; D not resolved. CDR1 and CDR2 (germline): SEHNR, FQNEAQ (reference sequence). The germline V and J ends were trimmed by 1 base and 1 base, with 7 bases remaining between them. The CDR3 has 14 residues. This CDR3 reads CASSLVAENTEAFF. In DNA form, the CDR3 reads TGTGCCAGCAGCTTAGTTGCGGAGAACACTGAAGCTTTCTTT.

A few counts support this clonotype. The chain employs TRBV11-2 and TRBJ2-3; no clear D gene. This CDR3 contains 16 residues. Trimming cost V 1 base and J 2 bases, with 13 bases left between them. CDR1 is SGHAT and CDR2 is FQNNGV in the germline V gene. This CDR3 is CASSLGRNGVTDTQYF. In DNA, the CDR3 is TGTGCCAGCAGCTTAGGTCGGAATGGTGTCACAGATACGCAGTATTTT.

This clonotype occurred a few times. The rearrangement joins TRBV20-1 to TRBJ2-1; the D gene is possibly TRBD2 (5 bases). From germline, CDR1 is DFQATT and CDR2 SNEGSKA (reference sequence). With 6 bases removed from V and 8 bases from J, the gap between germline ends came to 23 bases. The CDR3 has 15 residues. This CDR3 reads CSAPQLEAFLDEQFF. The CDR3 DNA sequence: TGCAGTGCGCCCCAACTAGAGGCTTTCTTGGATGAGCAGTTCTTC.

V gene TRBV10-3 combines with J gene TRBJ2-1; 7 positions agree with TRBD2. Germline CDR1 and CDR2: ENHRY and SYGVKD. The trim removed 8 bases at V and 5 bases at J, leaving 6 bases unmatched. The CDR3 has 13 residues. The chain's CDR3 is CAIQRDKNNEQFF. The CDR3 DNA reads as TGTGCCATCCAGCGGGATAAAAACAATGAGCAGTTCTTC.

This clonotype appeared a few times. CDR3 coding DNA: TGCGCCAGCAGCTTGGACCCAGGGGTCGAGCAGTACTTC. It translates to CASSLDPGVEQYF. This rearrangement joins TRBV5-1 to TRBJ2-7; tentative D call: TRBD1 (6 bases). Germline assignment: CDR1 SGHRS and CDR2 YFSETQ. This CDR3 spans 13 amino acids. V lost 0 bases, J lost 6 bases, and 10 bases lay in between.

This clonotype was observed a handful of times. Here the CDR3 omits its conserved ending phenylalanine or tryptophan, so a read error is the likely source. The DNA is omitted, as the CDR3 cannot be located on it reliably, and the CDR3 follows TCRdb's listing. The chain carries TRBV6-5 and TRBJ2-7; the table's D call, TRBD2, has no DNA check behind it. CDR1 MNHEY and CDR2 SVGAGI come from the germline V gene. The CDR3 has 12 amino acids, counting both end residues. CDR3 amino acids: CASSCKSGSRLL.

This clonotype turned up a few times. The chain joins TRBV12-3 or TRBV12-4 to TRBJ2-7; D is perhaps TRBD2 (7 bases). The CDR3 runs 13 residues. V was cut by 2 bases and J by 7 bases, with 12 bases left in between. CDR3 DNA: TGTGCCAGCAGTTTACGGGGGGCGGGAGAGCAGTACTTC. This gives the protein CASSLRGAGEQYF.

The chain has TRBV5-6 and TRBJ2-6; D unresolved. The V gene's germline CDR1 is SGHDT and CDR2 YYEEEE. Trimming removed 2 bases from V and 0 bases from J, with 9 bases in between. The CDR3 is 16 residues long. Written as DNA, the CDR3 is TGTGCCAGCAGCTTAGGCGGTACCTCTGGGGCCAACGTCCTGACTTTC. It encodes CASSLGGTSGANVLTF.